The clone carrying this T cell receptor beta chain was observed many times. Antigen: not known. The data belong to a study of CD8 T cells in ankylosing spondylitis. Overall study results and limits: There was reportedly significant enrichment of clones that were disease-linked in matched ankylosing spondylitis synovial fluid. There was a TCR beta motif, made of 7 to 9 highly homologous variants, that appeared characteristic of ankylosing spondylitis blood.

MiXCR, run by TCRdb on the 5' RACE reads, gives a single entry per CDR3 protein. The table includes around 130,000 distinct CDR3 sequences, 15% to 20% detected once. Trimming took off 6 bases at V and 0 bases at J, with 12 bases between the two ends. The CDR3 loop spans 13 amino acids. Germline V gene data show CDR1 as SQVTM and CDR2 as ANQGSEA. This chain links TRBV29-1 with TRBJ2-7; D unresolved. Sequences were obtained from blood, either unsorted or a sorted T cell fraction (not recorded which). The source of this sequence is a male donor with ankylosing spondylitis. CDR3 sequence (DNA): TGCAGCGTCGTCCACCGGAGCTCCTACGAGCAGTACTTC. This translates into CSVVHRSSYEQYF.